These 9 T cell receptor beta chains came from one sample sequenced in a study of blood T cell repertoires in COVID-19. The table came from immunoSEQ multiplex PCR; TCRdb's copy has only in-frame clones and leaves some out. Counted here are approximately 530,000 clones, 85% to 90% occurring once; the ten biggest clones make up 7.8%. The sample consisted of peripheral blood. Source of these receptors: a woman in her forties or fifties with COVID-19, enrolled during active disease.

The chain couples TRBV7-9 to TRBJ2-7; 7 nucleotides align to TRBD1. The CDR3 length is 14 residues. Trimming took 5 bases from V and 7 from J; bases not matched to a gene: 11. Germline CDR1 SEHNR, CDR2 FQNEAQ (reference sequence). For the CDR3, the DNA is TGTGCCAGCAGCCCCGTGGGACAGCATTTGGAGCAGTACTTC. Translated, it gives CASSPVGQHLEQYF.

The chain employs TRBV20-1 and TRBJ2-1; TRBD2 is a possible D gene (6 bases). Trimming shortened V by 3 bases and J by 10 bases, and 13 bases separated the two germline ends. CDR3 length: 12 residues. The V gene's germline CDR1 is DFQATT and CDR2 SNEGSKA (reference sequence). As DNA, the CDR3 is TGCAGTGCTAGTCAACTAGCCGGGGAGCAGTTCTTC. It yields the protein CSASQLAGEQFF.

V and J are TRBV7-9 and TRBJ1-2; D is unresolved. V was pared by 5 bases and J by 8 bases, with 21 bases between. Germline CDR1 and CDR2: SEHNR and FQNEAQ (reference sequence). The CDR3 is 15 residues long. The CDR3 is CASSPRADSMVGYTF. The CDR3 nucleotides read TGTGCCAGCAGCCCACGGGCGGACTCTATGGTGGGCTACACCTTC.

This clone was counted only a few times. The chain couples TRBV7-2 to TRBJ1-6, with D possibly being TRBD1 (6 bases). The CDR3 contains 14 residues. The germline V gene encodes CDR1 SGHTA and CDR2 FQGNSA. Deletions cut 2 bases from V and 9 bases from J, with 11 bases between. DNA for the CDR3: TGTGCCAGCAGCTTACAGGGGAAAGGTTCACCCCTCCACTTT. This codes for CASSLQGKGSPLHF.

V and J are TRBV10-3 and TRBJ2-2; D might be TRBD1 (7 bases). CDR1 and CDR2 (germline): ENHRY, SYGVKD. V was cut by 3 bases and J by 7 bases, with 15 bases left in between. This CDR3 has 15 amino acids. The CDR3 here is CAISEGGREVGELFF. As DNA, the CDR3 is TGTGCCATCAGTGAAGGGGGCAGGGAGGTCGGGGAGCTGTTTTTT.

The J gene is TRBJ1-1, the V gene TRBV7-9; the match to TRBD1 covers 9 bases. The CDR3 spans 19 residues. V trimming: 5 bases; J trimming: 1 base; junction bases outside the gene matches: 17. The germline CDR1 and CDR2 sequences are SEHNR and FQNEAQ (reference sequence). The CDR3 is CASSMIGQGRSYGNTEAFF. CDR3 DNA sequence: TGTGCCAGCAGCATGATAGGACAGGGGCGATCGTATGGGAACACTGAAGCTTTCTTT.

The genes are TRBV3-1 (or the pseudogene TRBV3-2) and TRBJ2-7, with 10 bases lining up with TRBD1. This CDR3 has 18 residues. Germline CDR1 reads LGHDT; CDR2 reads YNNKEL (reference sequence). V trimming: 5 bases; J trimming: 0 bases; junction bases outside the gene matches: 13. The CDR3 DNA sequence: TGTGCCAGCAGCGCGGGACAGGGGTCCCCCATGCCCTCCTACGAGCAGTACTTC. It is translated as CASSAGQGSPMPSYEQYF.

V usage is TRBV6-1 and J usage is TRBJ2-1, with D perhaps TRBD1 (5 bases). Trimming took off 3 bases at V and 10 bases at J, with 10 bases between the two ends. The CDR3 is made up of 12 amino acids. Per the germline V gene, CDR1 is MNHNS and CDR2 is SASEGT. CDR3 in amino acids: CASSDRGWEQFF. CDR3 coding DNA: TGTGCCAGCAGTGATAGGGGCTGGGAGCAGTTCTTC.

The genes are TRBV5-1 and TRBJ2-5; 7 nucleotides line up with TRBD1. The CDR3 is 14 residues long. V was clipped by 2 bases and J by 5 bases; unmatched bases: 6. In germline, CDR1 is SGHRS, CDR2 YFSETQ. The CDR3 sequence is CASSFRTGDETQYF. The CDR3 DNA sequence: TGCGCCAGCAGCTTCAGGACAGGCGACGAGACCCAGTACTTC.